This T cell receptor (beta chain) appears in the sequencing data of a study of blood T cell repertoires in COVID-19. Study information: The origin of the acute and convalescent COVID-19 samples was the United States, Italy and Spain. The cDNA or gDNA used as material had been derived from T cells, B-cell-depleted T cells, or PBMCs.

The germline V gene has CDR1 MGHRA and CDR2 YSYEKL. The CDR3 consists of 12 residues. The ends were cut back, 0 bases at V and 9 bases at J, with 6 bases in the middle. Original processing methods: Using reference gene primer amplification, nucleated cell counts were estimated. Some clones are missing from TCRdb's copy, which holds only in-frame ones; the method was immunoSEQ multiplex PCR. The V and J calls and clone size are taken from that table; D and trimming were inferred from the DNA. The sample shows around 700,000 clones, approximately 90% of them seen only once. The material sequenced was peripheral blood. The sequence was collected from a woman in her late teens or twenties with acute or convalescent COVID-19. The J gene is TRBJ2-1, the V gene TRBV4-1; weak D call: TRBD2 (5 bases). This CDR3 reads CASSQDGGEQFF. The CDR3 nucleotides read TGCGCCAGCAGCCAAGACGGAGGTGAGCAGTTCTTC.